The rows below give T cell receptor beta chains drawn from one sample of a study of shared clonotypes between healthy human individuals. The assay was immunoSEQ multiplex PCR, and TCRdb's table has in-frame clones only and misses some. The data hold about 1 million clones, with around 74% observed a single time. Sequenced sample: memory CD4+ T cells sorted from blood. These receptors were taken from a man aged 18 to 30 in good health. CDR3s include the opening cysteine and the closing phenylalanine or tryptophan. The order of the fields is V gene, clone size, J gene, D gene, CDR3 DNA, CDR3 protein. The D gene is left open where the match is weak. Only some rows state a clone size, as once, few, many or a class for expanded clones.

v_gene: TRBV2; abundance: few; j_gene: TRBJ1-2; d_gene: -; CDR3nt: TGTGCCAGCAGTCAGGCCGGGGCGGGAGGCTACACCTTC; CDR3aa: CASSQAGAGGYTF
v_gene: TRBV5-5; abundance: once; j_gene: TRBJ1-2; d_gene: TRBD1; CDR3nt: TGTGCCAGCAGCAGGACAGGGTATGGCTACACCTTC; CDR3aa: CASSRTGYGYTF
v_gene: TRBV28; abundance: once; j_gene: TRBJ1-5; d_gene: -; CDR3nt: TGTGCCAGCAGTTTTCTGGCAGGGATATTGCATTTT; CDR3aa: CASSFLAGILHF
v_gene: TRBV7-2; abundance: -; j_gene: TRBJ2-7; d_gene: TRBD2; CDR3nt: TGTGCCAGCACCTCCCAGCGTAGCGGGAACGACGAGCAGTACTTC; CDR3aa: CASTSQRSGNDEQYF
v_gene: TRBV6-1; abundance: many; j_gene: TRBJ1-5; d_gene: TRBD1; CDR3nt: TGTGCCAGCAGTGAGGACAGGGCTCAGCCCCAGCATTTT; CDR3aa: CASSEDRAQPQHF
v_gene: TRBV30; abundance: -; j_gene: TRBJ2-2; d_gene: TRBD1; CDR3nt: TGTGCCACAGGGGGGAACACCGGGGAGCTGTTTTTT; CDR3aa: CATGGNTGELFF
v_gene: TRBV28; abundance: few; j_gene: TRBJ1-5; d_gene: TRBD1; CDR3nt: TGTGCCAGCCGGACAGGGTTTGGTCAGCCCCAGCATTTT; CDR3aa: CASRTGFGQPQHF
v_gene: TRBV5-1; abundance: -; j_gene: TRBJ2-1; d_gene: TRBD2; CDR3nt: TGCGCCAGCAGCTTGGCCCCGGGACTAGTAGGTGAGCAGTTCTTC; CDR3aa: CASSLAPGLVGEQFF
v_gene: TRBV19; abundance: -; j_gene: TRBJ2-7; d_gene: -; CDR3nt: TGTGCCAGTAGTATCTCGAACAGTGGAGGCGAGCAGTACTTC; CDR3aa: CASSISNSGGEQYF
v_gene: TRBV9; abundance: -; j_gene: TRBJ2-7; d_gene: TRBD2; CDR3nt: TGTGCCAGCAGCGCTAGCGGAGCTTACGAGCAGTACTTC; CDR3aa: CASSASGAYEQYF
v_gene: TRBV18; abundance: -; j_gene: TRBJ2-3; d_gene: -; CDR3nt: TGTGCCAGCTCAGCCGTCGGACCTCTCACAGATACGCAGTATTTT; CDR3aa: CASSAVGPLTDTQYF
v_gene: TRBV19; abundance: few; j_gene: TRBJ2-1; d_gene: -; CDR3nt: TGTGCCAGTAGTATTCGGCTTTCAAGCTCCTACAATGAGCAGTTCTTC; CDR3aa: CASSIRLSSSYNEQFF
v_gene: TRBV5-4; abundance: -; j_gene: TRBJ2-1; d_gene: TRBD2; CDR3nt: TGTGCCAGCAGCCCCCGCGGGGGGAACAATGAGCAGTTCTTC; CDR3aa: CASSPRGGNNEQFF
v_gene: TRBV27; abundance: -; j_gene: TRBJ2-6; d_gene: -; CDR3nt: TGTGCCAGCAGCCCAAGGGGAGCGTCTGGGGCCAACGTCCTGACTTTC; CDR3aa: CASSPRGASGANVLTF
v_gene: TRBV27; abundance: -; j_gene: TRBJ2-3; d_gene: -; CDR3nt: TGTGCCAGCAGTTTCCGCGGACGGGATACGCAGTATTTT; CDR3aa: CASSFRGRDTQYF
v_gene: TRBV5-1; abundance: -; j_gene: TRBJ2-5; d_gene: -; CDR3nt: TGCGCCAGCAGCTTGCCCCGGCCCGATGGGGAGACCCAGTACTTC; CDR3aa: CASSLPRPDGETQYF
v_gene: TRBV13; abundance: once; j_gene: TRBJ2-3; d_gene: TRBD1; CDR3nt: TGTGCCAGCAGCTTAGGGGGACAGCGCACAGATACGCAGTATTTT; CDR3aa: CASSLGGQRTDTQYF
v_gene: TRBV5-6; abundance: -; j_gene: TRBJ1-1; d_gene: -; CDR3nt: TGTGCCAGCAGCCTGGGGCCGGCGGGACTTGATGGAGCTTTCTTT; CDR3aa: CASSLGPAGLDGAFF
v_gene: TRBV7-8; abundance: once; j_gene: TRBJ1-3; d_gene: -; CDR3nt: TGTGCCAGCAGCTTCCCTCCCGGTGAAATCTCTGGAAACACCATATATTTT; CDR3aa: CASSFPPGEISGNTIYF
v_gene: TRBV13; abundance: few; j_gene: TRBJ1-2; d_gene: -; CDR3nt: TGTGCCAGCAGCTTAGAAGGGGGGAGGGGCTACACCTTC; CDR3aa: CASSLEGGRGYTF
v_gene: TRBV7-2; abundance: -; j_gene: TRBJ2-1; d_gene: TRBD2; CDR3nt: TGTGCCAGCAGCTCGGGACTAGCGGGAGTCGAGGAGCAGTTCTTC; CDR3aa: CASSSGLAGVEEQFF
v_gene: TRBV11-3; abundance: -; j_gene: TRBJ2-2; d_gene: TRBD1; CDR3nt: TGTGCCAGCAGCCTAGGGGACAGCGCGAACACCGGGGAGCTGTTTTTT; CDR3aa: CASSLGDSANTGELFF
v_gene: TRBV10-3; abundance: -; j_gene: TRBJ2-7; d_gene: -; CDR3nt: TGTGCCATCAGGGGTCAGTTATCTGGGAATGAGCAGTACTTC; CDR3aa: CAIRGQLSGNEQYF
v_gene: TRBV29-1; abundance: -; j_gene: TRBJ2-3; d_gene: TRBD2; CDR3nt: TGCAGCGTTGAGGGAGGGCCTAAACCAGATACGCAGTATTTT; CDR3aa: CSVEGGPKPDTQYF
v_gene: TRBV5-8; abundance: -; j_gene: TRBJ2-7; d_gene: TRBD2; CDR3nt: TGTGCCAGCAGCGATCGACTAGCGGGACCAAAGTACGAGCAGTACTTC; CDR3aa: CASSDRLAGPKYEQYF
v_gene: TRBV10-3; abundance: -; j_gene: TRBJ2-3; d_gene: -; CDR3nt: TGTGCCATCAGTGCTGGAGGGGGGGGTAGCACAGATACGCAGTATTTT; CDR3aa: CAISAGGGGSTDTQYF
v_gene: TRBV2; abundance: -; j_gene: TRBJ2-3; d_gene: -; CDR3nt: TGTGCCAGCAAACGGCTAGCGACTAGCACAGATACGCAGTATTTT; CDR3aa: CASKRLATSTDTQYF
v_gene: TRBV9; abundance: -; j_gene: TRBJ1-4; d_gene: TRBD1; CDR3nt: TGTGCCAGCAGCGCCTGGACAGGGGGCCTTGAAAAACTGTTTTTT; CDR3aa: CASSAWTGGLEKLFF
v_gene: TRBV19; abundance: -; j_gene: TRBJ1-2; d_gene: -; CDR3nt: TGTGCCAGTAGTATCCCTCACCTCACGGGGGGCTACACCTTC; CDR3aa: CASSIPHLTGGYTF
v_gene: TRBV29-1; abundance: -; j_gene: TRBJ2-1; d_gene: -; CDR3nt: TGCAGCGTTGATTCCGTGACTTCATTCGATGAGCAGTTCTTC; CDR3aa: CSVDSVTSFDEQFF
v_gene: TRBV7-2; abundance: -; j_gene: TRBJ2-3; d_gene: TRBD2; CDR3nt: TGTGCCAGCAGCCGACCCCCGGGACTAGCGCCAGATACGCAGTATTTT; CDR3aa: CASSRPPGLAPDTQYF
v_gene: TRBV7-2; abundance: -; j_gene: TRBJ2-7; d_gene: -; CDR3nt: TGTGCCAGCAGCCCCGGGCTGAACTCCTACGAGCAGTACTTC; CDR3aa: CASSPGLNSYEQYF
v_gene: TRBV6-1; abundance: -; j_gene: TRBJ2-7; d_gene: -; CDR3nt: TGTGCCAGCAGTGATTTTAACGAGCAGTACTTC; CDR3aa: CASSDFNEQYF
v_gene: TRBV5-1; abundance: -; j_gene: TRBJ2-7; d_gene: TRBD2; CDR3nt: TGCGCCAGCAGTGTAGCGGGGAGCTCCTACGAGCAGTACTTC; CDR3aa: CASSVAGSSYEQYF
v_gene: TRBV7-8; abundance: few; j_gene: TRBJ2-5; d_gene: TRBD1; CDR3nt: TGTGCCAGCAGCCCCGGGACAGTCCAAGAGACCCAGTACTTC; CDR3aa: CASSPGTVQETQYF
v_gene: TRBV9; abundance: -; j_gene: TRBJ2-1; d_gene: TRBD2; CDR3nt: TGTGCCAGCAGCGTAGATTCCTCGGTTGGTAGCGGGGACAATGAGCAGTTCTTC; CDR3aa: CASSVDSSVGSGDNEQFF
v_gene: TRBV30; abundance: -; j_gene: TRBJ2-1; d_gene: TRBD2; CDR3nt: TGTGCCTGGAGTGTACGAGCGGGAGGTTACAATGAGCAGTTCTTC; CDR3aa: CAWSVRAGGYNEQFF
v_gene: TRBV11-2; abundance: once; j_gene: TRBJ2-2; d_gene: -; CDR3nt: TGTGCCAGCAGTTTATCCGGTCCCGGGGAGCTGTTTTTT; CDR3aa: CASSLSGPGELFF
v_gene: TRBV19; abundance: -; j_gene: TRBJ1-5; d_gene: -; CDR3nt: TGTGCCAGTAGTAGGGGACGGGAGACCCAGCCCCAGCATTTT; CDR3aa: CASSRGRETQPQHF
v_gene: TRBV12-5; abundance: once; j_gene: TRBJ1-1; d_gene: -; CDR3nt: TGTGCTAGTGTCGCTGAGATGAACACTGAAGCTTTCTTT; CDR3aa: CASVAEMNTEAFF
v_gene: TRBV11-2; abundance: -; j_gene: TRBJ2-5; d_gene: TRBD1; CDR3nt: TGTGCCAGCAGCTTAGCAGGGGACAGGGGGCGGCAAGAGACCCAGTACTTC; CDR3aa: CASSLAGDRGRQETQYF